The 22 T cell receptor beta chains presented below share a single source sample, sequenced in a study of blood T cell repertoires in COVID-19. Data came from immunoSEQ multiplex PCR; TCRdb stores just in-frame clones and leaves some out. The sample includes roughly 400,000 clones, around nine tenths seen only once; the top ten take roughly 1.4%. The specimen sequenced was PBMCs or T cells enriched from blood (not recorded which). The source is a woman under 30 who had been exposed to COVID-19.

The chain links TRBV28 to TRBJ2-7; unclear D gene. The length of the CDR3 is 12 residues. CDR1 MDHEN and CDR2 SYDVKM come from the germline V gene. V lost 7 bases and J 0 bases, leaving 7 bases between the germline ends. Here the CDR3 reads CASTLSSYEQYF. CDR3 nucleotides: TGTGCCAGCACACTGAGCTCCTACGAGCAGTACTTC.

The chain couples TRBV7-9 to TRBJ2-7, with TRBD1 as a possible D gene (6 bases). The CDR3 consists of 13 residues. Trimming took off 5 bases at V and 2 bases at J, with 10 bases between the two ends. The germline gives CDR1 SEHNR, CDR2 FQNEAQ (reference sequence). CDR3 nucleotides: TGTGCCAGCAGCCCCCGGGACACCTACGAGCAGTACTTC. Its translation is CASSPRDTYEQYF.

The V call is TRBV7-9, the J call TRBJ2-2; TRBD1 matches at 8 bases. In germline, CDR1 is SEHNR, CDR2 FQNEAQ (reference sequence). This CDR3 is 14 amino acids long. Trimming at V came to 5 bases and at J to 4 bases, leaving 3 bases not matched to a gene. The CDR3 coding sequence is TGTGCCAGCAGCATGGACAGGGTCACCGGGGAGCTGTTTTTT. It yields the protein CASSMDRVTGELFF.

This chain links TRBV7-2 with TRBJ2-2; 7 positions match TRBD2. The CDR3 spans 17 residues. J gave up 3 bases and V 1 base, and 8 bases lay outside the gene matches. CDR1 and CDR2 (germline): SGHTA, FQGNSA. In DNA, the CDR3 is TGTGCCAGCAGCTTAGAGGGAGGGCCTTGGTACACCGGGGAGCTGTTTTTT. It specifies CASSLEGGPWYTGELFF.

The chain uses TRBV6-1 and TRBJ1-2, with 8 bases lining up with TRBD1. The CDR3 has 15 amino acids. The V and J ends lost 2 bases and 2 bases, in that order; junction bases with no gene match: 4. Germline V gene sequence: CDR1 MNHNS, CDR2 SASEGT. CDR3 sequence reads: CASSEPGQANYGYTF. The CDR3 DNA reads TGTGCCAGCAGTGAACCGGGACAGGCGAACTATGGCTACACCTTC.

Turning to this clone: The identical CDR3 is also encoded by other nucleotide sequences in the sample. The V and J genes are TRBV28 and TRBJ2-7; D not resolved. CDR3 size: 12 residues. The V end was cut by 6 bases, the J end by 1 base, with 7 bases between. The germline gives CDR1 MDHEN, CDR2 SYDVKM. The CDR3 region has the DNA TGTGCCAGCAGCCCGTTGTCCTACGAGCAGTACTTC. This sequence encodes CASSPLSYEQYF.

This rearrangement joins TRBV6-1 to TRBJ2-5; 9 positions match TRBD1. This CDR3 region has 16 residues. The junction had 5 bases not matched to a gene; V was cut back by 2 bases and J by 1 base. The V gene's germline CDR1 is MNHNS and CDR2 SASEGT. The DNA for the CDR3 is TGTGCCAGCAGTGAACCGGGACAGGGACCCCAAGAGACCCAGTACTTC. Its protein product is CASSEPGQGPQETQYF.

This clone is a singleton in its sample. The gene calls are TRBV4-3 and TRBJ1-3; D unresolved. This CDR3 is built from 17 residues. Germline loops: CDR1 LGHNA, CDR2 YSLEER. V dropped 2 bases and J dropped 0 bases, with 14 bases sitting between them. The chain's CDR3 is CASSQSWVRGSGNTIYF. CDR3 nucleotide sequence: TGCGCCAGCAGCCAAAGTTGGGTGAGAGGCTCTGGAAACACCATATATTTT.

This sequence joins TRBV5-4 and TRBJ1-1, with 7 bases matching TRBD1. The CDR3 is 14 amino acids. CDR1 and CDR2 (germline): SGHNT, YYREEE (reference sequence). Germline trimming cut 4 bases from V and 7 bases from J; bases unmatched to any gene: 10. The CDR3 bases are TGTGCCAGCAGCCCCCGAGGGGGCGCGGTTGAAGCTTTCTTT. It encodes CASSPRGGAVEAFF.

The rearrangement uses TRBV11-2 and TRBJ2-7; no clear D gene. The germline V and J ends were trimmed by 3 bases and 4 bases, with 13 bases remaining between them. From germline, CDR1 is SGHAT and CDR2 FQNNGV. The CDR3 extends over 14 amino acids. CDR3 DNA sequence: TGTGCCAGCAGCTTTGAACGCACTACGTACGAGCAGTACTTC. The encoded protein is CASSFERTTYEQYF.

This clone was observed once. The chain recombines TRBV7-2 with TRBJ1-6; D remains unclear. Germline lookup yields CDR1 SGHTA and CDR2 FQGNSA. The V gene lost 4 bases and the J gene lost 4 bases, with 14 bases spanning the gap. The CDR3 extends over 16 amino acids. The CDR3 reads CASSSHPGVYNSPLHF. The CDR3 DNA follows: TGTGCCAGCAGCTCCCACCCGGGAGTTTATAATTCACCCCTCCACTTT. Looking up the rest from reference TRBV7-2 and TRBJ1-6 gives the full variable domain: GAGVSQSPSNKVTEKGKDVELRCDPISGHTALYWYRQSLGQGLEFLIYFQGNSAPDKSGLPSDRFSAERTGGSVSTLTIQRTQQEDSAVYLCASSSHPGVYNSPLHFGNGTRLTVT.

J is TRBJ2-3 and V is TRBV18; 15 bases fit TRBD2. Germline V gene data show CDR1 as KGHSH and CDR2 as LQKENI. V was pared by 3 bases and J by 5 bases, with 9 bases of the junction left unmatched. The CDR3 covers 18 residues. Here the CDR3 reads CASSPGLAGGPGGDTQYF. In nucleotides, the CDR3 is TGTGCCAGCTCACCCGGACTAGCGGGGGGGCCAGGAGGAGATACGCAGTATTTT.

The chain combines TRBV9 with TRBJ2-2; 10 bases line up with TRBD2. CDR1 and CDR2 from the germline V gene are SGDLS and YYNGEE. V lost 4 bases to trimming and J lost 7 bases; unmatched junction nucleotides: 10. CDR3 length equals 16 residues. The CDR3 spells CASSTTSGTSYGELFF. DNA for the CDR3: TGTGCCAGCAGCACAACTAGCGGGACGTCCTACGGGGAGCTGTTTTTT.

The rearrangement joins TRBV28 to TRBJ2-7; D not resolved. The V gene lost 5 bases and the J gene lost 4 bases, with 12 bases spanning the gap. The CDR3 spans 13 residues. CDR1 and CDR2 (germline): MDHEN, SYDVKM. The CDR3 sequence is CASSVLGKYEQYF. CDR3 nucleotides: TGTGCCAGCAGTGTCCTTGGCAAATACGAGCAGTACTTC.

This chain links TRBV7-3 with TRBJ1-6; D might be TRBD1 (5 bases). Germline CDR1 reads SGHTA; CDR2 reads FQGTGA. This CDR3 is built from 15 residues. V shed 5 bases and J shed 7 bases, with 15 bases lying between them. CDR3 sequence: CASSRNRPANSPLHF. DNA of the CDR3: TGTGCCAGCAGCAGGAACAGGCCTGCCAATTCACCCCTCCACTTT.

The chain uses TRBV28 and TRBJ1-2; D call uncertain. CDR1 and CDR2 from the germline V gene are MDHEN and SYDVKM. V gave up 0 bases and J gave up 4 bases, with 9 bases separating them. The CDR3 loop spans 14 amino acids. The CDR3 here is CASSLWADGYGYTF. The CDR3 coding sequence is TGTGCCAGCAGTTTATGGGCAGATGGCTATGGCTACACCTTC.

The V gene is TRBV19, the J gene TRBJ1-5; maybe TRBD1 (6 bases). Germline V lookup: CDR1 LNHDA, CDR2 SQIVND (reference sequence). The CDR3 is 15 amino acids. The ends were cut back, 9 bases at V and 1 base at J, with 16 bases in the middle. This CDR3 reads CASHPGQRSNQPQHF. DNA of the CDR3: TGTGCCAGCCATCCGGGACAAAGAAGCAATCAGCCCCAGCATTTT.

This clone was observed a single time. The chain joins TRBV27 to TRBJ2-3; D perhaps matches TRBD1 (5 bases). This CDR3 region has 12 residues. V lost 6 bases, J lost 1 base, and 5 bases lay in between. Germline V gene sequence: CDR1 MNHEY, CDR2 SMNVEV (reference sequence). The CDR3 sequence: CASSRGTDTQYF. As DNA, the CDR3 is TGTGCCAGCAGCAGGGGCACAGATACGCAGTATTTT.

To note about this clone: Other nucleotide sequences in the sample specify the same CDR3. The chain links TRBV7-3 to TRBJ2-3; no firm D call. This CDR3 has 14 residues. From germline, CDR1 is SGHTA and CDR2 FQGTGA. Trimming removed 2 bases from V and 0 bases from J, with 6 bases in between. DNA for the CDR3: TGTGCCAGCAGCTTAGGGCCCAGCACAGATACGCAGTATTTT. The encoded protein is CASSLGPSTDTQYF.

The rearrangement links TRBV3-1 (or the pseudogene TRBV3-2) to TRBJ1-1, with D possibly matching TRBD1 (6 bases). The CDR3 has 15 residues. Germline CDR1 reads LGHDT; CDR2 reads YNNKEL (reference sequence). V gave up 0 bases and J gave up 6 bases, with 14 bases separating them. DNA of the CDR3: TGTGCCAGCAGCCAAGAAAGGAACAGGGCATCTGAAGCTTTCTTT. Translation: CASSQERNRASEAFF.

The chain employs TRBV9 and TRBJ2-3; 16 bases map to TRBD2. The V segment lost 4 bases and the J segment 5 bases; nucleotides outside the gene matches: 7. The CDR3 is 17 residues long. Germline V lookup: CDR1 SGDLS, CDR2 YYNGEE. In DNA form, the CDR3 reads TGTGCCAGCAGCCCGGGGACTAGCGGGAGGGTGAGAGATACGCAGTATTTT. It specifies CASSPGTSGRVRDTQYF.

The gene calls are TRBV7-3 and TRBJ2-5, with a weak D call TRBD2 (6 bases). The V end was cut by 3 bases, the J end by 5 bases, with 13 bases between. Germline values: CDR1 SGHTA, CDR2 FQGTGA. The CDR3 is made up of 14 amino acids. The CDR3, as DNA: TGTGCCAGCAGCTTGGCGGGGATGGATGAGACCCAGTACTTC. It codes for CASSLAGMDETQYF.